The clone carrying this T cell receptor (beta chain) was counted between two and nine times. Its antigen is unknown. The sample is drawn from a study of HIV-infected patients and healthy controls. Whole-study results and caveats: MAIT alpha-chain CDR3s were frequent in healthy controls, depleted in HIV+.

All unsorted peripheral T cells were captured because whole blood was used without fractionation. Control samples came from approximately 9 uninfected healthy donors, four of them resampled after two to four months. Alpha and beta constant-region primers primed reverse transcription of 400 to 500 ng RNA. Using multiplexing indices, alpha and beta chain libraries were generated apart by chain-specific third strand synthesis. TCRdb re-analysed the 5' RACE reads in MiXCR, keeping a single row per CDR3 protein. The repertoire holds around 20,000 distinct CDR3 sequences, with 10% to 15% as singletons. The CDR3 is 15 residues long. V lost 4 bases and J lost 2, with 12 bases in between. CDR1 and CDR2 (germline): LGHDT, YNNKEL (reference sequence).

Sequencing was carried out using blood. This receptor was obtained from an adult in good health. V usage is TRBV3-1 and J usage is TRBJ1-3; D is undetermined. CDR3 bases: TGTGCCAGCAGCCTCGGGAGCAAAGCTGGAAACACCATATATTTT. Its translation is CASSLGSKAGNTIYF.